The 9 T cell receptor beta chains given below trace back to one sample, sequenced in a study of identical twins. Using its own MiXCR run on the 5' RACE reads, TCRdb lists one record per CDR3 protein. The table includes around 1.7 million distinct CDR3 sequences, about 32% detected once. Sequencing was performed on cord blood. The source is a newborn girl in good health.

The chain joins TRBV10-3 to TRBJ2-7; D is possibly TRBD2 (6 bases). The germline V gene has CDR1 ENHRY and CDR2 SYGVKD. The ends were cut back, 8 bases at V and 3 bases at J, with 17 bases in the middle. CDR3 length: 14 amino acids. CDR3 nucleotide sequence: TGTGCCATCCGGACCCCCGGGACTTTCTACGAGCAGTACTTC. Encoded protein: CAIRTPGTFYEQYF.

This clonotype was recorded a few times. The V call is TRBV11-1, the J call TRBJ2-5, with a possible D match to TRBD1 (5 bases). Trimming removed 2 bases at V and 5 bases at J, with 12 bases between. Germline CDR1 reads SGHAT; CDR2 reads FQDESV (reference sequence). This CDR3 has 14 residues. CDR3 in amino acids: CASSLFFAGETQYF. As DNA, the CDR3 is TGTGCCAGCAGCTTATTTTTCGCAGGGGAGACCCAGTACTTC.

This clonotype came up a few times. The CDR3 DNA reads as TGTGCCAGCAGCTTAGAGGGTATCCAGCCCCAGCATTTT. It translates to CASSLEGIQPQHF. The chain carries TRBV7-2 and TRBJ1-5; D is unresolved. V was clipped by 1 base and J by 7 bases, with 8 bases between them. This CDR3 region has 13 residues. Looked up from germline, CDR1 is SGHTA and CDR2 is FQGNSA.

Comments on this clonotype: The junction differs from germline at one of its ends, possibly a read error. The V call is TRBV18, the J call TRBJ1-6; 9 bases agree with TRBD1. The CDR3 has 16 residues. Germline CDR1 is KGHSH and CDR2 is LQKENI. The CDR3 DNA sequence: TGTGCCAGCTCACCGGACAGGGGCTCCTATAATTCACCCTTCCACTTT. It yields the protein CASSPDRGSYNSPFHF.

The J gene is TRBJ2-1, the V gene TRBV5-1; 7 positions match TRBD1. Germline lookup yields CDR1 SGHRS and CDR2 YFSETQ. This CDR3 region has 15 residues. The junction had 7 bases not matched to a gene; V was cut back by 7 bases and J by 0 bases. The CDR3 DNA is TGCGCCAGCGGCCCGGGACAGAGCTCCTACAATGAGCAGTTCTTC. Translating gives CASGPGQSSYNEQFF.

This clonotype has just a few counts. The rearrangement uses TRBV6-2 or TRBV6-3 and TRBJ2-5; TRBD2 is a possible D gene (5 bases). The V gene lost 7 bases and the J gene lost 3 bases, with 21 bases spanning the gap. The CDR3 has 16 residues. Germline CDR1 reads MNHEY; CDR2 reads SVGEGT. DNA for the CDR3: TGTGCCAGCACTAACGATGGTCCAGCGGTTGAAGAGACCCAGTACTTC. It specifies CASTNDGPAVEETQYF.

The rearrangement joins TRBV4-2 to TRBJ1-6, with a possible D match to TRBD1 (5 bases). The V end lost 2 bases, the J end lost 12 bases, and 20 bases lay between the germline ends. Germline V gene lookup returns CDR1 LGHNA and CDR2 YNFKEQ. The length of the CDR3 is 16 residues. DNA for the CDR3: TGTGCCAGCAGCCAAAGGGCCGTTGGGGGAGTAAGACCCCTCCACTTT. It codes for CASSQRAVGGVRPLHF.

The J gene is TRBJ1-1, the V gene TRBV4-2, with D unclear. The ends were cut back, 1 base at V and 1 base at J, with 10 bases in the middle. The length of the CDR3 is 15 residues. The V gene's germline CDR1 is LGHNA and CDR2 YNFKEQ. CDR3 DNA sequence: TGTGCCAGCAGCCAAGGAGAATGGGGGAACACTGAAGCTTTCTTT. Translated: CASSQGEWGNTEAFF.

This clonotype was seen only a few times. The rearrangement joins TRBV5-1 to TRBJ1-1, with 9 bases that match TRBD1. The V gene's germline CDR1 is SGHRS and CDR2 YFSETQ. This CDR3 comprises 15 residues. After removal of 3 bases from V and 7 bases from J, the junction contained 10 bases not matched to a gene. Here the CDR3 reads CASSSGGQGLGEAFF. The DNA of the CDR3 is TGCGCCAGCAGCTCGGGAGGACAGGGGTTAGGTGAAGCTTTCTTT. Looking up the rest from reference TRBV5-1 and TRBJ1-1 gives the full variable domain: KAGVTQTPRYLIKTRGQQVTLSCSPISGHRSVSWYQQTPGQGLQFLFEYFSETQRNKGNFPGRFSGRQFSNSRSEMNVSTLELGDSALYLCASSSGGQGLGEAFFGQGTRLTVV.